The sequence of this TCR beta chain was determined in a study of CXCR3-negative and CXCR3-positive naive CD8 T cells. CDR1 and CDR2 from the germline V gene are DFQATT and SNEGSKA (reference sequence). The CDR3 runs to 14 residues. As for this clonotype: Its specificity is unknown.

Libraries were UMI-labeled 5' RACE TRB cDNA. TCRdb reprocessed the 5' RACE reads and reports one entry per CDR3 protein, with no DNA. The listing records 46,000 or so distinct CDR3 sequences. Study-wide results and limits: Naive CXCR3-negative and CXCR3-positive cells had similar TRBV-TRBJ usage; memory differed. Hydrophobicity was higher for TRB CDR3s found in CXCR3-positive naive cells than in CXCR3-negative naive cells.

Naive CD8+ T cells displayed a CD45RO-CCR7+CD27+CD95- phenotype. This chain uses TRBV20-1 with TRBJ2-5; the TCRdb call, TRBD1, lacks DNA for checking. The sequenced sample consisted of naive CXCR3- CD8+ T cells from blood. Sample subset: CD45RO-CCR7+CD27+CD95- naive CD8+ T cells lacking CXCR3 (TNR3-). This TCR was sampled from a human donor in good health. Some clones in this sample may be carry-over from other donors' samples. The CDR3 protein is CSARPLRGQETQYF.